This is a list of T cell receptor beta chains from one sample in a study of T cell responses to AZD1222 COVID-19 vaccine. Assay: immunoSEQ multiplex PCR; the TCRdb copy retains only in-frame clones and omits some. Counted here are roughly 150,000 clones, about nine tenths occurring once; the ten biggest clones make up 1.5% to 2%. Sequenced material: peripheral blood, taken on day 0 of AZD1222 vaccination. The receptors stem from an adult in good health. The CDR3 runs from the conserved cysteine through the conserved F or W. The D gene is left open where the match is weak. Size is stated for part of the rows, as once, few or many counts, or as a class when the clone is expanded.

14,TRBV28,.,TRBJ1-4,.,TGTGCCAGCAGTTTTAACCCGGGTAATGAAAAACTGTTTTTT,CASSFNPGNEKLFF
15,TRBV18,.,TRBJ2-7,.,TGTGCCAGCTCACCACGCGGCAGTATAAGCTACGAGCAGTACTTC,CASSPRGSISYEQYF
16,TRBV23-1,.,TRBJ1-1,.,TGCGCCAGCAGTCACCCCGGGACAAGAAAATCGGCTGAAGCTTTCTTT,CASSHPGTRKSAEAFF
16,TRBV19,TRBD2,TRBJ2-7,.,TGTGCCAGTAGTATAGGAACGGGGACTAGGCGTGACGAGCAGTACTTC,CASSIGTGTRRDEQYF
15,TRBV5-1,TRBD1,TRBJ1-5,.,TGCGCCAGCAGCCCCTCCGGACAGGACCTGCAGCCCCAGCATTTT,CASSPSGQDLQPQHF
13,TRBV5-8,.,TRBJ2-7,.,TGTGCCAGCAGCTTGCAAGACGGCTACGAGCAGTACTTC,CASSLQDGYEQYF
15,TRBV19,TRBD1,TRBJ1-1,few,TGTGCCAGTAGTCCCAGACAGGGGGCGATAACTGAAGCTTTCTTT,CASSPRQGAITEAFF
14,TRBV2,TRBD1,TRBJ2-2,once,TGTGCCAGCAGGGGGACAGGGGTATCCGGGGAGCTGTTTTTT,CASRGTGVSGELFF
10,TRBV20-1,.,TRBJ1-1,.,TGCAGTCCGTACGGTCCTGAAGCTTTCTTT,CSPYGPEAFF
14,TRBV24-1,TRBD2,TRBJ2-1,.,TGTGCCACCAGTGACCGACTAGCGGGAGTAGGGCAGTTCTTC,CATSDRLAGVGQFF
16,TRBV5-1,.,TRBJ1-3,.,TGCGCCAGCAGCTTGTTAGACATAACCTCTGGAAACACCATATATTTT,CASSLLDITSGNTIYF
16,TRBV21-1,.,TRBJ1-5,.,TGTGCCAGCACCTTCGGGGACAGGGGGTTGGGTGAGCCCCAGCATTTT,CASTFGDRGLGEPQHF
14,TRBV7-2,.,TRBJ1-1,.,TGTGCCAGCAGCTTAGTGGGAGTGAACACTGAAGCTTTCTTT,CASSLVGVNTEAFF
14,TRBV25-1,.,TRBJ1-3,.,TGTGCCAGCAGTCTGGGGGCGCCTGGAAACACCATATATTTT,CASSLGAPGNTIYF
16,TRBV19,.,TRBJ1-2,.,TGTGCCAGTAGTATTGTTATCGCGGGATTTGGCGCTGGCTACACCTTC,CASSIVIAGFGAGYTF
14,TRBV18,TRBD1,TRBJ1-4,.,TGTGCCAGCTCCGGGACAGGGTTGGATGAAAAACTGTTTTTT,CASSGTGLDEKLFF
15,TRBV28,TRBD2,TRBJ2-3,.,TGTGCCAGCAAGGTACTAGCGGGAGCCACAGATACGCAGTATTTT,CASKVLAGATDTQYF
15,TRBV5-1,.,TRBJ2-2,.,TGCGCCAGCAGCTTGGACAGCCCAAACACCGGGGAGCTGTTTTTT,CASSLDSPNTGELFF
13,TRBV20-1,.,TRBJ1-5,.,TGCAGTGCTAGTTTTCAGGGTAATCAGCCCCAGCATTTT,CSASFQGNQPQHF
15,TRBV10-3,TRBD1,TRBJ1-2,.,TGTGCCATCAGTCCTCGGACAGGACCCAACTATGGCTACACCTTC,CAISPRTGPNYGYTF
15,TRBV19,.,TRBJ2-4,.,TGTGCCAGTAGGCACGGGACTCTAAAGCAAAACATTCAGTACTTC,CASRHGTLKQNIQYF
16,TRBV7-3,.,TRBJ2-1,.,TGTGCCAGCAGCCCGGACTCCGGAAGGGACTACAATGAGCAGTTCTTC,CASSPDSGRDYNEQFF
15,TRBV7-9,TRBD2,TRBJ2-5,.,TGTGCCAGCGCCGGAGGCCTAGCGGGTCAAGAGACCCAGTACTTC,CASAGGLAGQETQYF
15,TRBV4-2,.,TRBJ2-7,.,TGTGCCAGCAGCCCATCCCGGGCCCTAGGCTACGAGCAGTACTTC,CASSPSRALGYEQYF
12,TRBV20-1,.,TRBJ2-7,.,TGCAGTGCTCGTGGGTCTCCAAGCGAGCAGTACTTC,CSARGSPSEQYF
14,TRBV19,TRBD1,TRBJ1-2,.,TGTGCCAGTCAACAGGGGGCGCGGGGCTATGGCTACACCTTC,CASQQGARGYGYTF
14,TRBV7-2,.,TRBJ1-2,few,TGTGCCAGCAGCTTCCTGGCAGGGAACTATGGCTACACCTTC,CASSFLAGNYGYTF
15,TRBV19,.,TRBJ1-5,.,TGTGCCAGTAGTATCGGTACGCAGGGGAATCAGCCCCAGCATTTT,CASSIGTQGNQPQHF
11,TRBV7-2,.,TRBJ2-5,.,TGTGCCAGCAGCCCATCAGAGACCCAGTACTTC,CASSPSETQYF
11,TRBV7-9,.,TRBJ2-1,.,TGTGCCAGCAGCTTAAGTGTTGAGCAGTTCTTC,CASSLSVEQFF
20,TRBV19,TRBD1,TRBJ1-1,.,TGTGCCAGTAGCCAGATAGCCGGTTGGAGCCGGGACAGGGGAAGATCTGAAGCTTTCTTT,CASSQIAGWSRDRGRSEAFF
16,TRBV28,.,TRBJ1-5,.,TGTGCCAGCACCTTGTCAACGATATACGGCAATCAGCCCCAGCATTTT,CASTLSTIYGNQPQHF
16,TRBV7-3,TRBD2,TRBJ2-1,.,TGTGCCAGCAGCTTAAACTTAGCGGGAAGTTACAATGAGCAGTTCTTC,CASSLNLAGSYNEQFF
16,TRBV5-1,TRBD1,TRBJ1-6,.,TGCGCCAGCAGCTTATCACAGGGGTTACATAATTCACCCCTCCACTTT,CASSLSQGLHNSPLHF
15,TRBV18,.,TRBJ1-1,.,TGTGCCAGCTCACCCATAAGGACAGAGAACACTGAAGCTTTCTTT,CASSPIRTENTEAFF
13,TRBV2,.,TRBJ2-5,.,TGTGCCAGCAGTAAGGACAGTCAAGAGACCCAGTACTTC,CASSKDSQETQYF
13,TRBV29-1,TRBD2,TRBJ2-1,.,TGCAGCGGGGGACTAGCGGGAGAAAATGAGCAGTTCTTC,CSGGLAGENEQFF
12,TRBV27,.,TRBJ2-1,.,TGTGCCAGCAGTTTTTTTGGGAATGAGCAGTTCTTC,CASSFFGNEQFF
17,TRBV4-1,TRBD1,TRBJ1-6,.,TGCGCCAGCACGAACGACAGGGAGAGCTCCTATAATTCACCCCTCCACTTT,CASTNDRESSYNSPLHF
15,TRBV28,.,TRBJ1-5,once,TGTGCCAGCAGTCCAAGGGGGTCGAGCAATCAGCCCCAGCATTTT,CASSPRGSSNQPQHF
14,TRBV28,.,TRBJ1-5,.,TGTGCCAGCAGTTTTGGACTTAGCAATCAGCCCCAGCATTTT,CASSFGLSNQPQHF
15,TRBV15,.,TRBJ1-5,.,TGTGCCACCAGAAGGGACATCGCGGGTAATCAGCCCCAGCATTTT,CATRRDIAGNQPQHF
15,TRBV19,TRBD2,TRBJ2-1,.,TGTGCCAGTAGTATAGGCCTAGCGGCCTACAATGAGCAGTTCTTC,CASSIGLAAYNEQFF
15,TRBV5-4,TRBD1,TRBJ1-6,.,TGTGCCAGCAGCTCGGGGGACAGGGCTAATTCACCCCTCCACTTT,CASSSGDRANSPLHF
16,TRBV3-1/TRBV3-2,TRBD1,TRBJ2-7,once,TGTGCCAGCAGCCAAGGCATCGGACAGGAAAATTACGAGCAGTACTTC,CASSQGIGQENYEQYF
15,TRBV29-1,TRBD1,TRBJ2-4,.,TGCAGCGCTGGTGGGACAGGGGTTAGTGGGAACATTCAGTACTTC,CSAGGTGVSGNIQYF